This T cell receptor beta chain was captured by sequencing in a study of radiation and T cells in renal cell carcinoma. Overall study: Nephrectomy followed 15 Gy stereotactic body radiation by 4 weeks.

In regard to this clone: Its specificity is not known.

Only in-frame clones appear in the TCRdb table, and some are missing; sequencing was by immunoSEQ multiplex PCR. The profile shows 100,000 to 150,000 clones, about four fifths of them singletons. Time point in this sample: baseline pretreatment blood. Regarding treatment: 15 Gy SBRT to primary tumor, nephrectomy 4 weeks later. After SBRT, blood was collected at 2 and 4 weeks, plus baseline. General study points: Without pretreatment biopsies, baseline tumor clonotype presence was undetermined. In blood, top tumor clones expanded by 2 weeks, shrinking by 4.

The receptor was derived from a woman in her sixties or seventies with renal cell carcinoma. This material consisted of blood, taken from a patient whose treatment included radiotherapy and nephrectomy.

The CDR3 is CASSRDRDIGEKLFF. For the CDR3, the DNA is TGTGCCAGTAGCCGGGACAGGGACATAGGTGAAAAACTGTTTTTT. This chain uses TRBV19 with TRBJ1-4, with 9 bases aligning to TRBD1. This CDR3 has 15 amino acids. V was pared by 6 bases and J by 7 bases, with 9 bases of the junction left unmatched. Germline V gives CDR1 LNHDA, CDR2 SQIVND (reference sequence).